This entry features one T cell receptor beta chain sequence. This specimen belongs to a study of shared clonotypes between healthy human individuals. Across the study: Donors were two women and three men aged 18 to 49.

This CDR3 comprises 12 residues. J lost 9 bases, V lost 5 bases, and 5 bases had no gene match. Per germline, CDR1 GTSNPN and CDR2 SVGIG (reference sequence). The assay was immunoSEQ multiplex PCR, and TCRdb's table has in-frame clones only and misses some. This table has under 300,000 clones, over 60% appearing once. The sequence derives from a young man in good health. Sequences were obtained from memory CD4+ T cells sorted from blood. Subset denoted: CD45RA-negative fraction. The chain has TRBV30 and TRBJ2-1; TRBD2 matches 9 bases. This CDR3 reads CAWFSGRGEQFF. The CDR3 DNA follows: TGTGCCTGGTTTAGCGGGAGAGGTGAGCAGTTCTTC.